These 29 T cell receptor beta chains originate from one sample sequenced in a study of Graves' ophthalmopathy and Graves' hyperthyroidism. The authors amplified TCR beta CDR3 regions from RNA transcripts. The authors performed first-round RT-PCR with HTBI primers and then a second-round multiplex PCR. MiXCR, run by TCRdb on the multiplex PCR reads, gives a single entry per CDR3 protein. The sample comprises about 1.2 million distinct CDR3 sequences, about 38% of which are singletons, and 11% rests with the top ten. The material sequenced was peripheral blood or thyroid tissue (not recorded which). The receptors originated from an adult man with Graves' hyperthyroidism.

This clonotype was counted ten times or more. The V call is TRBV10-3, the J call TRBJ1-1, with D uncertain. Germline V gene data show CDR1 as ENHRY and CDR2 as SYGVKD. Between the trimmed V and J ends, which lost 8 bases and 1 base, there was a span of 11 bases. The CDR3 runs 13 residues. The CDR3 is CAILGEPNTEAFF. The DNA for the CDR3 is TGTGCCATCCTGGGCGAACCGAACACTGAAGCTTTCTTT.

This CDR3 reads CAWSPGTSYEQYF. The CDR3 coding sequence is TGTGCCTGGAGCCCAGGGACGTCCTACGAGCAGTACTTC. The V call is TRBV30, the J call TRBJ2-7; D is possibly TRBD1 or TRBD2 (5 bases each). V was clipped by 3 bases and J by 1 base, with 10 bases between them. CDR3 length equals 13 residues. The germline V gene encodes CDR1 GTSNPN and CDR2 SVGIG (reference sequence).

This clonotype was seen more than once but under ten times. The chain has TRBV4-1 and TRBJ2-7; D possibly corresponds to TRBD2 (5 bases). Germline lookup yields CDR1 MGHRA and CDR2 YSYEKL. The CDR3 is 13 amino acids. Between the trimmed V and J ends, which lost 6 bases and 4 bases, there was a span of 13 bases. The CDR3 sequence: CASSAGLVYEQYF. CDR3 nucleotides: TGCGCCAGCAGTGCCGGACTGGTTTACGAGCAGTACTTC.

This clonotype was detected once. CDR3 loop: CASSGWAILNTEAFF. DNA for the CDR3: TGTGCCAGCAGCGGCTGGGCGATTTTAAACACTGAAGCTTTCTTT. V gene TRBV7-9 combines with J gene TRBJ1-1; no definite D call. Trimming cost V 5 bases and J 2 bases, with 15 bases left between them. The germline CDR1 and CDR2 sequences are SEHNR and FQNEAQ (reference sequence). CDR3 length: 15 residues.

This clonotype has just a few counts. The chain joins TRBV29-1 to TRBJ1-4; D gene ambiguous. CDR1 SQVTM and CDR2 ANQGSEA come from the germline V gene. This CDR3 comprises 11 residues. The chain's CDR3 is CSLPEVEKLFF. The CDR3 bases are TGCAGTTTACCCGAAGTTGAAAAACTGTTTTTT.

The gene calls are TRBV5-1 and TRBJ1-2; D uncertain. From germline, CDR1 is SGHRS and CDR2 YFSETQ. This CDR3 is built from 14 residues. The V and J ends lost 4 bases and 4 bases respectively, with 14 bases between them. This chain's CDR3 is CASSVGKPTYGYTF. In DNA form, the CDR3 reads TGCGCCAGCAGCGTAGGGAAACCGACCTATGGCTACACCTTC.

This clonotype was detected ten times or more. This chain uses TRBV7-2 with TRBJ2-2, with 9 positions matching TRBD2. CDR3 size: 17 residues. The V gene's germline CDR1 is SGHTA and CDR2 FQGNSA. Trimming took 5 bases from V and 4 from J; bases not matched to a gene: 11. For the CDR3, the DNA is TGTGCCAGCAGCCGTACAGCGGGAGGTTTAGTCACCGGGGAGCTGTTTTTT. This sequence encodes CASSRTAGGLVTGELFF.

This clonotype was picked up many times. The rearrangement links TRBV7-2 to TRBJ1-1; 9 nucleotides align to TRBD1. In germline, CDR1 is SGHTA, CDR2 FQGNSA. The CDR3 contains 16 residues. With 4 bases clipped from V and 4 bases from J, the junction kept 10 bases outside the gene matches. The CDR3 reads CASSSQPSTGGTEAFF. CDR3 nucleotide sequence: TGTGCCAGCAGCTCCCAACCGTCGACAGGGGGCACTGAAGCTTTCTTT.

This clonotype occurred many times. The gene calls are TRBV2 and TRBJ2-5; D possibly matches TRBD1 or TRBD2 (5 bases each). V lost 6 bases to trimming and J lost 4 bases, with 15 bases between them. Germline V gene lookup returns CDR1 SNHLY and CDR2 FYNNEI. CDR3 length: 14 residues. Written as DNA, the CDR3 is TGTGCCAGCAGCGCCCCGACTGGGGGAGAGACCCAGTACTTC. This gives the protein CASSAPTGGETQYF.

The chain uses TRBV7-8 and TRBJ1-1; D remains unclear. Germline V CDR1 and CDR2: SGHVS, FQNEAQ. The CDR3 is 15 residues long. Trimming removed 3 bases from V and 5 bases from J, with 16 bases in between. The CDR3 nucleotides are TGTGCCAGCAGCTTTCTTCGATCCGGGGAAACTGAAGCTTTCTTT. Residues: CASSFLRSGETEAFF.

The chain couples TRBV20-1 to TRBJ2-7, with D uncertain. From germline, CDR1 is DFQATT and CDR2 SNEGSKA (reference sequence). V lost 3 bases, J lost 3 bases, and 12 bases lay in between. The CDR3 is 13 residues long. This CDR3 reads CSASRQTLYEQYF. In DNA, the CDR3 is TGCAGTGCTAGTCGCCAAACCCTCTACGAGCAGTACTTC.

This chain uses TRBV15 with TRBJ2-5; no firm D call. CDR1 and CDR2 from the germline V gene are LNHNV and YYDKDF (reference sequence). The CDR3 is made up of 15 amino acids. Trimming cost V 3 bases and J 5 bases, with 16 bases left between them. CDR3 residues: CATSSGSRAAETQYF. The CDR3 bases are TGTGCCACCAGCAGTGGATCTAGGGCCGCGGAGACCCAGTACTTC.

This clonotype was observed at least ten times. This chain joins TRBV24-1 and TRBJ1-2, with unresolved D. From germline, CDR1 is KGHDR and CDR2 SFDVKD. This CDR3 has 13 amino acids. Between the trimmed V and J ends, which lost 3 bases and 2 bases, there was a span of 6 bases. The CDR3 spells CATSDPYNYGYTF. CDR3 bases: TGTGCCACCAGTGATCCGTACAACTATGGCTACACCTTC.

This clonotype was found once. A much larger clone is a single base away; this may be a read error. The V gene is TRBV6-4, the J gene TRBJ1-6; a possible D gene is TRBD1 (6 bases). From germline, CDR1 is MRHNA and CDR2 SNTAGT. The V end lost 3 bases, the J end lost 8 bases, and 11 bases lay between the germline ends. This CDR3 has 14 residues. In DNA form, the CDR3 reads TGTGCCAGCAGTGAGTTGGGGGCTGATTCACCCCTCCACTTT. The encoded protein is CASSELGADSPLHF.

This clonotype was picked up many times. This chain joins TRBV10-3 and TRBJ2-5; 9 bases map to TRBD2. From germline, CDR1 is ENHRY and CDR2 SYGVKD. The CDR3 loop spans 15 amino acids. J lost 2 bases, V lost 8 bases, and 9 bases had no gene match. CDR3 nucleotides: TGTGCCATCGGAGAGCTAGCGGGGAAACAAGAGACCCAGTACTTC. Translation: CAIGELAGKQETQYF.

CDR3 loop: CASRFGAANNSPLHF. The CDR3 DNA sequence: TGTGCCAGCAGGTTTGGGGCGGCGAATAATTCACCCCTCCACTTT. This rearrangement joins TRBV10-3 to TRBJ1-6, with D maybe TRBD1 (5 bases). Trimming pared 10 bases from V and 5 bases from J, leaving 18 bases between. This CDR3 has 15 amino acids. The germline V gene encodes CDR1 ENHRY and CDR2 SYGVKD.

This chain connects TRBV12-3 or TRBV12-4 to TRBJ1-5; possible D gene TRBD1, 5 bases. Trimming shortened V by 2 bases and J by 7 bases, and 12 bases separated the two germline ends. The CDR3 is made up of 14 amino acids. Written as DNA, the CDR3 is TGTGCCAGCAGTTTATCAGGGTTCAGGCAGCCCCAGCATTTT. Residues: CASSLSGFRQPQHF.

This chain links TRBV29-1 with TRBJ2-5, with D tentatively TRBD1 or TRBD2 (6 bases each). The CDR3 is 13 amino acids. CDR1 and CDR2 from the germline V gene are SQVTM and ANQGSEA. The V and J ends lost 6 bases and 5 bases respectively, with 16 bases between them. The CDR3 nucleotides are TGCAGCGTAAGGCAGGGGAGGCGGGAGACCCAGTACTTC. As protein: CSVRQGRRETQYF. The full variable domain, in which reference TRBV29-1 and TRBJ2-5 provide the parts outside the CDR3, is SAVISQKPSRDICQRGTSLTIQCQVDSQVTMMFWYRQQPGQSLTLIATANQGSEATYESGFVIDKFPISRPNLTFSTLTVSNMSPEDSSIYLCSVRQGRRETQYFGPGTRLLVL.

V gene TRBV7-2 combines with J gene TRBJ1-4; tentatively, D is TRBD1 (6 bases). Trimming pared 3 bases from V and 8 bases from J, leaving 16 bases between. The CDR3 sequence is 15 residues long. Germline CDR1 and CDR2: SGHTA and FQGNSA. The CDR3 bases are TGTGCCAGCAGCTTGGGGGGGGGGGCCTGGGAAAAACTGTTTTTT. Residues: CASSLGGGAWEKLFF.

This clonotype was found a few times. V and J are TRBV7-3 and TRBJ2-5; 10 positions match TRBD2. The CDR3 loop spans 15 amino acids. Germline V gene data show CDR1 as SGHTA and CDR2 as FQGTGA. Trimming took 3 bases from V and 2 from J; bases not matched to a gene: 3. The CDR3 region has the DNA TGTGCCAGCAGCTTGAAACTAGCGGGGCAAGAGACCCAGTACTTC. Translating it yields CASSLKLAGQETQYF.

This clonotype appeared a few times. The chain is built from TRBV19 and TRBJ2-7; the match to TRBD2 covers 12 bases. There are 17 residues in the CDR3. Looked up from germline, CDR1 is LNHDA and CDR2 is SQIVND (reference sequence). V lost 3 bases to trimming and J lost 3 bases; unmatched junction nucleotides: 9. Here the CDR3 DNA reads TGTGCCAGTAGTATTACAGGACTAGCGGGGACTTTCTACGAGCAGTACTTC. Translation gives CASSITGLAGTFYEQYF.

The chain combines TRBV20-1 with TRBJ2-7; TRBD2 matches 8 bases. CDR1 and CDR2 from the germline V gene are DFQATT and SNEGSKA (reference sequence). The CDR3 totals 15 residues. J was trimmed by 3 bases and V by 6 bases; bases with no gene match: 13. This CDR3 is CSARSPGGKNYEQYF. For the CDR3, the DNA is TGCAGTGCCCGATCCCCGGGAGGGAAAAACTACGAGCAGTACTTC.

This clonotype was seen only a few times. The chain carries TRBV7-9 and TRBJ2-7, with a possible D match to TRBD1 (6 bases). The CDR3 is 14 amino acids. Trimming took off 6 bases at V and 4 bases at J, with 16 bases between the two ends. Germline lookup yields CDR1 SEHNR and CDR2 FQNEAQ (reference sequence). In DNA form, the CDR3 reads TGTGCCAGCAGTCCATCAGGGGACGGTTACGAGCAGTACTTC. Its protein is CASSPSGDGYEQYF. Supplemented by reference TRBV7-9 and TRBJ2-7, the full variable domain reads DTGVSQNPRHKITKRGQNVTFRCDPISEHNRLYWYRQTLGQGPEFLTYFQNEAQLEKSRLLSDRFSAERPKGSFSTLEIQRTEQGDSAMYLCASSPSGDGYEQYFGPGTRLTVT.

The V and J genes are TRBV12-3 or TRBV12-4 and TRBJ2-6, with a possible D match to TRBD2 (6 bases). V lost 3 bases, J lost 0 bases, and 9 bases lay in between. CDR3 length: 16 amino acids. CDR3 in amino acids: CASSFWGLSGANVLTF. The CDR3 bases are TGTGCCAGCAGTTTTTGGGGACTCTCTGGGGCCAACGTCCTGACTTTC.

This clonotype appeared many times. This chain joins TRBV7-2 and TRBJ2-2; the D is unclear. Trimming removed 3 bases at V and 4 bases at J, with 9 bases between. Per germline, CDR1 SGHTA and CDR2 FQGNSA. This CDR3 has 14 amino acids. The CDR3 coding sequence is TGTGCCAGCAGCTTGGGTACGGGCACCGGGGAGCTGTTTTTT. Protein product: CASSLGTGTGELFF.

The genes are TRBV11-2 and TRBJ2-3; 8 nucleotides agree with TRBD2. CDR3 size: 18 residues. Germline CDR1 is SGHAT and CDR2 is FQNNGV. Trimming took 8 bases from V and 4 from J; bases not matched to a gene: 20. In nucleotides, the CDR3 is TGTGCCAGCGGACTTCGGGAGCGGGGGCCCACTCTGGCAGATACGCAGTATTTT. It is translated as CASGLRERGPTLADTQYF.

This clonotype was seen a few times. One end of the junction does not line up with germline, which may come from a read error. The chain has TRBV4-1 and TRBJ1-3; tentatively, D is TRBD1 (6 bases). The CDR3 covers 15 residues. CDR1 and CDR2 from the germline V gene are MGHRA and YSYEKL. In DNA form, the CDR3 reads TGTGCCAGCAGCCAAGCGGGACAAGGAGATAGCACCATATATTTT. Amino acid sequence: CASSQAGQGDSTIYF.

At least ten counts were recorded for this clonotype. The chain joins TRBV10-3 to TRBJ2-7; no reliable D call. This CDR3 region has 14 residues. The V gene's germline CDR1 is ENHRY and CDR2 SYGVKD. Trimming shortened V by 0 bases and J by 5 bases, and 11 bases separated the two germline ends. The DNA for the CDR3 is TGTGCCATCAGTGAGTCCATTCTTCTGGACGAGCAGTACTTC. It specifies CAISESILLDEQYF.

This clonotype has more than one count but fewer than ten. The rearrangement links TRBV9 to TRBJ1-4; D gene ambiguous. Germline assignment: CDR1 SGDLS and CDR2 YYNGEE. This CDR3 region has 13 residues. V shed 7 bases and J shed 3 bases, with 10 bases lying between them. CDR3 sequence: CASQQTPNEKLFF. CDR3 DNA sequence: TGTGCCAGCCAGCAGACCCCTAATGAAAAACTGTTTTTT.